This note documents a single TCR beta chain sequence. Its antigen is currently unknown. The record originates from a study of cytomegalovirus exposure and HLA in healthy donors. With 60 Vbeta and 13 Jbeta primers, the PCR was carried out. The protocol was immunoSEQ multiplex PCR, while the TCRdb copy is restricted to in-frame clones and leaves out a portion. This table has about 250,000 clones, under 80% appearing once. The CDR3 runs 15 residues. V lost 6 bases, J lost 1 base, and 15 bases lay in between. Germline V lookup: CDR1 MNHEY, CDR2 SVGAGI. Study-wide results and caveats: It was taken for granted in presence/absence analyses that sequencing depth across donors was roughly uniform. A later analysis appeared to link common viral pathogens to several of the most significant clusters.

The sequence derives from a female donor in good health and CMV-seronegative. This rearrangement joins TRBV6-5 to TRBJ1-1; unclear D gene. The sample consisted of PBMCs. CDR3 nucleotides: TGTGCCAGCAGCCCACTGCGGAACCGGAACACTGAAGCTTTCTTT. This translates into CASSPLRNRNTEAFF.